This TCR beta chain appears in the sequencing data of a study of shared clonotypes between healthy human individuals (dated by TCRdb to about 2020). The study in broad terms: A few men and two women, aged 18 to 49 years, made up the cohort. For each donor, CD4 naive and CD4 memory were each run on three plates, CD8 naive on two plates, and CD8 memory on one plate. To estimate repertoire size and how much clonotypes are shared between individuals, the study performed deep sequencing of blood TCR repertoires from a few healthy adults. To increase sequencing depth and limit assay-specific biases, different laboratories used diverse techniques to prepare libraries and sequence TCR repertoires. Between about 0.94 and 10 billion PBMCs per donor were obtained by leukapheresis.

Healthy HIV-negative adults with no recently reported acute infections or vaccinations were included as donors. Every donor was a Caucasian adult residing in Nashville, Tennessee, USA. Magnetic negative selection was used to enrich CD4+ T cells, after which naive cells were positively selected on CD45RA and the negative fraction became the memory subset. Blood was obtained by leukapheresis, after which PBMCs were separated by Ficoll-Histopaque density gradient centrifugation and cryopreserved in liquid nitrogen vapor phase. Analytical flow cytometry was used to check the purity and quantity of every magnetically sorted T cell population. Genomic DNA was isolated from each sorted fraction and quantified by UV absorbance on a Nanodrop 2000c. As for this clone: The antigen it binds to is not known. No much larger clone exists at a distance of one base, and base qualities are not known.

Using the deep immunoSEQ assay, multiplex PCR amplified TCR CDR3 regions from genomic DNA. Genomic DNA extracted from each cell subset was distributed evenly over all wells of several immunoSEQ 96-well plates, and each plate served as one replicate. For sorted subsets, each replicate PCR was loaded with about 200 ng genomic DNA, equivalent to 32,000 or so T cell genomes. Purified libraries were quantified with a Qubit 3.0 fluorometer, sized on a Bioanalyzer 2100, and re-quantified with the KAPA Library Quantification kit. Every immunoSEQ 96-well plate was sequenced on a separate single-read 150-cycle Illumina NextSeq 550 flow cell. Per the authors' processing: Because the immunoSEQ output included only junctional sequences and no quality scores, the filtering could not be the same as the filtering used for full-length reads. Sequences were annotated with PyIR, a Python wrapper for IgBLAST v1.9, and V/J genes and CDR3 were assigned using IMGT germline references. Reads were filtered out if the reads had weak V/J assignments (E-value above 1e-6), no CDR3, stop codons, out-of-frame junctions, or ambiguous translated residues. V3J clonotypes were defined by identical inferred V gene, J gene, and CDR3 amino acid sequence. To compute the percentage overlap between repertoires, the number of shared unique clonotypes was divided by the size of the smaller repertoire. Three approaches were used to assess repertoire richness: RTK rarefaction, the Chao1 estimator, and Recon v2.1 estimates of unobserved clonotypes. Generation probabilities were computed with OLGA for all TCRbeta clonotypes obtained by the gDNA method from a few donors. Here the immuneACCESS table is served through TCRdb, limited to in-frame sequences with V and J called. Missing clones are a known gap in these copies; in checked studies unresolved V genes cover under half, and the rest lacks a known reason. D and trimming come from the DNA, and the V and J calls and clone size come from that table. For this sample there are 980,000 or so clones; around three quarters appear just once. The ten largest clones capture around 1.5% of the sample.

Deletion took 1 base off V and 0 bases off J, with a span of 11 bases between the germline ends. Per the germline V gene, SGHDT is the CDR1 and YYEEEE is the CDR2. The CDR3 starts with the cysteine, ends with the phenylalanine, and has 16 residues. The retained sequence is limited to the CDR3, 48 bases, with the frame set at the first base. General conclusions and limits of the study: Sampling was restricted to blood, and TCR repertoires in tissues likely differ from the TCR repertoires found in blood. The small number of donors limited the genetic and exposure-history diversity represented. Naive subsets generally had larger estimated clonotype richness than memory subsets. Compared with non-shared clonotypes, the clonotypes found in all four sorted-subset donors had higher generation probabilities. When a few donors were compared, the shared fraction of clonotypes was about 5% for naive CD4, around 3.6% for naive CD8, about 2.4% for memory CD4, and about 0.36% for memory CD8. Incomplete sequencing was indicated by rarefaction of sorted-subset datasets, despite the large sequencing depth. Pairwise subsampling led to the expectation that sequencing depth would affect the degree of clonotype sharing among donors.

The rearranged chain carries TRBV5-6 and TRBJ2-1, with the D segment identity uncertain. This clonotype was sampled from a man younger than 35 in good health. Sequencing input: memory CD4+ T cells sorted from blood. The meaning of the sample's cell subset or site label: CD45RA-negative fraction. The DNA reads TGTGCCAGCAGCTTGCTGAGCGAGAGCTCCTACAATGAGCAGTTCTTC. It encodes CASSLLSESSYNEQFF.